This T cell receptor beta chain originates from a study of identical twins. One entry per CDR3 protein results from TCRdb running MiXCR on the 5' RACE reads. The data hold around 490,000 distinct CDR3 sequences, with nearly 15% observed a single time. Germline assignment: CDR1 DFQATT and CDR2 SNEGSKA (reference sequence). V lost 3 bases to trimming and J lost 7 bases; unmatched junction nucleotides: 11. CDR3 length: 15 amino acids. Every donor was a healthy Caucasian. These data were also reused for a study on yellow fever vaccine responses in identical twins.

The clonotype comes from a woman younger than 35 in good health. The rearrangement joins TRBV20-1 to TRBJ2-2, with TRBD2 matching over 7 bases. Specimen: CD4+ T cells sorted from blood. CDR3 bases: TGCAGTGCTAGGACTAGCTCCTATACGGGCGGGGAGCTGTTTTTT. Translating it yields CSARTSSYTGGELFF.